This section outlines one TCR beta chain sequence together with its context. This clone's antigen is unknown. No qualities accompany the bases; no much larger clone lies one base away. This entry comes from a study of vaccination and CD4 T cells after COVID-19 (dated by TCRdb to 2021 to 2024). As for the study more broadly: Convalescent patients had a positive SARS-CoV-2 result on nasal swab PCR, and of these patients, 8 or 9 had mild disease and one had severe disease. The convalescent cohort included six males and four females, with two Hispanic individuals, seven Caucasians, two Asians and one multiracial person. For stimulating the cultures, overlapping spike peptide pools were used, derived from SARS-CoV-2 as well as from the common cold coronaviruses HCoV-NL63, HCoV-OC43 and HCoV-229E. Participants got two doses of the Pfizer-BioNTech BNT162b2 vaccine (n=8) or two doses of the Moderna mRNA-1273 vaccine (n=2). In control cultures, a CEFX viral epitope pool was used as positive control, an HIV-1 Nef peptide pool was used as negative control, or no peptide was added. Post-COVID blood samples were collected from convalescent patients a median of around 100 days after diagnosis, with a range of roughly 30 to 170 days. Post-vaccine blood samples were collected a median of around 10 weeks after the second vaccine dose, ranging from roughly 14 to 241 days. The spike-specific CD4+ TCR repertoire was compared before and after mRNA vaccination in fewer than eleven COVID-19 convalescent patients and several infection-naive healthy vaccine recipients. Findings and caveats that apply to the study as a whole: The number of convalescent patients in the study was relatively small, and the study did not examine early timepoints following natural infection. Nearly all vaccine-specific clones in convalescent patients (304 of 307) were mono-reactive for SARS-CoV-2 spike rather than cross-reactive with common cold coronaviruses. In convalescent patients, a median roughly 85% of post-vaccine SARS-CoV-2-reactive clones were detected only after vaccination, and vaccine-specific priming was suggested by this finding. The median number of SARS-CoV-2-reactive clonotypes rose from 21 after infection to 35 to 45 after vaccination, but the change was not significant.

According to the study, the label for this sample's treatment or condition signals: 10-day PBMC culture with coronavirus spike peptide pools or control peptides (ViraFEST assay). The study used the ViraFEST assay, which expanded antigen-specific T cells with peptide pools and then identified expanded clonotypes by TCR sequencing. The positive SARS-CoV-2 PCR tests of the convalescent patients were dated from March to December 2020, before the Alpha, Beta and Delta variants emerged in the United States. Each well held around 2 million PBMCs cultured in IMDM containing roughly 5% human AB serum and 10 IU/ml IL-2, with 10 ug/ml peptide pools added. Half of the culture medium was replaced with fresh IL-2-containing medium on days 3 and 7. After 10 to 11 days of culture, CD4+ T cells were isolated by negative selection with the EasySep CD4+ T cell isolation kit. Ficoll-Paque Plus gradient centrifugation was used to isolate PBMCs from whole blood, and the isolated PBMCs were then either used fresh or cryopreserved at -140C. In general, triplicate wells were set up for every culture condition.

Receptor libraries were prepared by PCR. DNA from cultured CD4+ T cells was subjected to TCR sequencing with the Oncomine TCR Beta short-read assay at the Johns Hopkins FTIC core. Genomic DNA was extracted from the cultured CD4+ T cells with the QIAamp micro DNA kit. Oncomine TCR Beta libraries from cultured CD4+ T cells were pooled with unique dual indexes and sequenced on an Illumina iSeq 100. The study's processing was this. Non-productive sequences were removed, and CDR3s that did not start with C, did not end with F or W, or were shorter than 7 amino acids were discarded. The MANAFEST web application identified antigen-specific clonotypes by comparing peptide-stimulated wells against reference wells and other culture wells. To be called positive, a clone needed an FDR below 0.05, an odds ratio above 5, and a productive frequency above 0.1% in at least two of three replicate wells. Cross-reactive clonotypes were defined as significantly expanded in both SARS-CoV-2 spike wells and at least one common cold coronavirus spike condition. CDR3 homology was assessed with Levenshtein distances (stringdist) and unrooted phylogenetic trees (ape) in R version 3.6.1. The public reads were run again by TCRdb, first through fastp at Q25 and then through MiXCR, and only productive beta chains were kept. Rows are combined by CDR3 protein, so each entry shows the most common genes and DNA. The V and J calls and clone size are TCRdb's, not the authors'. A total of about 11,000 distinct CDR3 sequences appear in this sample, approximately 49% of them only once. The biggest ten clones account for 8% to 11% of the sample.

From the cysteine through the phenylalanine, the CDR3 covers 16 amino acids. The read is trimmed to its CDR3 DNA, 48 bases read in frame from base 1. Germline trimming: 2 bases from V, 7 bases from J; junction bases outside gene matches: 10. From a lookup of the germline V gene (reference sequence), CDR1 and CDR2 are SEHNR and FQNEAQ. The chain is encoded by TRBV7-9 joined to TRBJ2-5; 10 middle bases align to TRBD2. The sample was CD4+ T cells from blood, cultured in vitro. The TCR sequence derives from a human donor who had recovered from COVID-19. The nucleotides read TGTGCCAGCAGCTTAATAATGAGGACTAGCGGTCCGACCCAGTACTTC. This is translated as CASSLIMRTSGPTQYF. Extended through the reference TRBV7-9 and TRBJ2-5 proteins, this CDR3 yields the full variable domain: DTGVSQNPRHKITKRGQNVTFRCDPISEHNRLYWYRQTLGQGPEFLTYFQNEAQLEKSRLLSDRFSAERPKGSFSTLEIQRTEQGDSAMYLCASSLIMRTSGPTQYFGPGTRLLVL.